This TCR beta chain was captured in a study of CD8+CD57+ T cells in acquired aplastic anemia. Study findings and constraints: Researchers reported that CD8+ Simpson's diversity was not significantly different in patients versus controls. Patients and controls shared twenty-nine CD8+ CDR3 sequences, which appeared highly expressed in patients and within their immunodominant clones.

In this sample, this clonotype turned up a few times. The antigen remains undetermined. Both TCR beta VDJ combination and CDR3 sequence profiling were carried out. Genomic DNA was the template for this profiling. TCRdb reanalysed the reads using MiXCR and keeps one entry per CDR3 protein. The sample has about 240,000 distinct CDR3 sequences; around half are singletons. Flow cytometry had shown expanded CD8+CD57+ cells in the patients chosen for sequencing. V lost 3 bases and J lost 0; bases outside the gene matches: 4. From germline, CDR1 is SNHLY and CDR2 FYNNEI. The CDR3 loop spans 15 amino acids. This clonotype originated in a human donor with aplastic anemia. The material sequenced was sorted CD4+, CD8+, or CD8+CD57+ T cells (not recorded which) from PBMCs. The J gene is TRBJ2-7, the V gene TRBV2; 8 nucleotides match TRBD2. For the CDR3, the DNA is TGTGCCAGCAGTGAGACAACTAGCGGCTCCTACGAGCAGTACTTC. Translated, it gives CASSETTSGSYEQYF.